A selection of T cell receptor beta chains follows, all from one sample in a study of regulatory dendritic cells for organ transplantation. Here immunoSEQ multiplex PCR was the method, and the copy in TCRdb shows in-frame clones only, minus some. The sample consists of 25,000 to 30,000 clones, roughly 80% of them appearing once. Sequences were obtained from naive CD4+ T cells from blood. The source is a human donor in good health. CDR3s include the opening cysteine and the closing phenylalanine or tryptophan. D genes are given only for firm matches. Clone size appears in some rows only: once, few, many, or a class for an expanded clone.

CDR3 protein: CAISQSGTGTHNEKLFF; CDR3 DNA: TGTGCCATCAGTCAATCCGGGACAGGGACACATAATGAAAAACTGTTTTTT; D gene: TRBD1; clone size: -; J gene: TRBJ1-4; V gene: TRBV10-3
CDR3 protein: CASTLKAGANTGELFF; CDR3 DNA: TGTGCCAGCACCCTTAAGGCGGGGGCCAACACCGGGGAGCTGTTTTTT; D gene: -; clone size: once; J gene: TRBJ2-2; V gene: TRBV13
CDR3 protein: CASSQGQSYFNEQFF; CDR3 DNA: TGTGCCAGCAGCCAGGGGCAGTCCTACTTCAATGAGCAGTTCTTC; D gene: -; clone size: -; J gene: TRBJ2-1; V gene: TRBV6-5
CDR3 protein: CASSQDSTGSYGYTF; CDR3 DNA: TGTGCCAGCAGCCAAGATAGCACAGGGTCATATGGCTACACCTTC; D gene: -; clone size: -; J gene: TRBJ1-2; V gene: TRBV4-2
CDR3 protein: CASWGDSADTQYF; CDR3 DNA: TGTGCCAGTTGGGGGGACTCCGCAGATACGCAGTATTTT; D gene: -; clone size: -; J gene: TRBJ2-3; V gene: TRBV19
CDR3 protein: CASSLQGKSNSPLHF; CDR3 DNA: TGTGCCAGCAGCTTGCAGGGGAAGAGTAATTCACCCCTCCACTTT; D gene: -; clone size: few; J gene: TRBJ1-6; V gene: TRBV5-4
CDR3 protein: CATSRAGTPGLYEQYF; CDR3 DNA: TGTGCCACCAGCAGAGCAGGGACGCCGGGACTCTACGAGCAGTACTTC; D gene: -; clone size: -; J gene: TRBJ2-7; V gene: TRBV15
CDR3 protein: CASSYSGQYGYTF; CDR3 DNA: TGTGCCAGCAGTTACTCGGGGCAGTATGGCTACACCTTC; D gene: -; clone size: once; J gene: TRBJ1-2; V gene: TRBV6-6
CDR3 protein: CAIATPGGNSLWAGANVLTF; CDR3 DNA: TGTGCCATCGCAACCCCAGGGGGCAACAGCCTATGGGCTGGGGCCAACGTCCTGACTTTC; D gene: TRBD1; clone size: -; J gene: TRBJ2-6; V gene: TRBV10-3
CDR3 protein: CASSVAEETQYF; CDR3 DNA: TGTGCCAGCAGCGTAGCGGAGGAGACCCAGTACTTC; D gene: -; clone size: -; J gene: TRBJ2-5; V gene: TRBV9
CDR3 protein: CASSPQDRGNTIYF; CDR3 DNA: TGTGCCAGCAGTCCCCAGGACAGGGGAAACACCATATATTTT; D gene: TRBD1; clone size: -; J gene: TRBJ1-3; V gene: TRBV6-5
CDR3 protein: CATATRDRSYNEQFF; CDR3 DNA: TGTGCCACGGCAACCCGGGACAGGTCCTACAATGAGCAGTTCTTC; D gene: TRBD1; clone size: -; J gene: TRBJ2-1; V gene: TRBV10-3
CDR3 protein: CASSLTARGANTGELFF; CDR3 DNA: TGCGCCAGCAGCCTTACGGCAAGGGGCGCGAACACCGGGGAGCTGTTTTTT; D gene: -; clone size: -; J gene: TRBJ2-2; V gene: TRBV4-1
CDR3 protein: CASSPSGRNTEAFF; CDR3 DNA: TGTGCCAGCTCACCATCTGGGAGGAACACTGAAGCTTTCTTT; D gene: -; clone size: -; J gene: TRBJ1-1; V gene: TRBV18
CDR3 protein: CASSTDREHGYTF; CDR3 DNA: TGTGCCAGCAGCACCGACAGGGAGCATGGCTACACCTTC; D gene: TRBD1; clone size: -; J gene: TRBJ1-2; V gene: TRBV7-6
CDR3 protein: CASSLDQGPGNTIYF; CDR3 DNA: TGTGCCAGCAGCTTGGACCAGGGTCCCGGAAACACCATATATTTT; D gene: -; clone size: once; J gene: TRBJ1-3; V gene: TRBV5-4
CDR3 protein: CASSLVLGQASNQPQHF; CDR3 DNA: TGTGCCAGCAGCTTAGTGTTAGGACAGGCTAGCAATCAGCCCCAGCATTTT; D gene: TRBD1; clone size: -; J gene: TRBJ1-5; V gene: TRBV7-9
CDR3 protein: CASRSGGPTDGYTF; CDR3 DNA: TGCGCCAGCAGGTCAGGGGGCCCTACAGATGGCTACACCTTC; D gene: TRBD1; clone size: -; J gene: TRBJ1-2; V gene: TRBV5-1
CDR3 protein: CASSQAGLWEGRDTQYF; CDR3 DNA: TGTGCCAGCAGCCAAGCGGGACTCTGGGAGGGCAGAGATACGCAGTATTTT; D gene: TRBD2; clone size: -; J gene: TRBJ2-3; V gene: TRBV4-2
CDR3 protein: CAISREGTLNTEAFF; CDR3 DNA: TGTGCCATCAGCCGCGAAGGGACTCTGAACACTGAAGCTTTCTTT; D gene: -; clone size: -; J gene: TRBJ1-1; V gene: TRBV10-3
CDR3 protein: CASSPWRTGNEKLFF; CDR3 DNA: TGTGCCAGCAGCCCATGGCGGACAGGGAATGAAAAACTGTTTTTT; D gene: TRBD1; clone size: -; J gene: TRBJ1-4; V gene: TRBV7-9
CDR3 protein: CASALSGDVSYEQYF; CDR3 DNA: TGTGCCAGCGCGCTTTCAGGGGACGTGTCCTACGAGCAGTACTTC; D gene: -; clone size: -; J gene: TRBJ2-7; V gene: TRBV10-3
CDR3 protein: CASSLGGGTEAFF; CDR3 DNA: TGTGCCAGCAGCTTGGGGGGAGGCACTGAAGCTTTCTTT; D gene: -; clone size: -; J gene: TRBJ1-1; V gene: TRBV5-8
CDR3 protein: CASSLSQGNEKLFF; CDR3 DNA: TGTGCCAGCAGTTTGTCGCAGGGGAATGAAAAACTGTTTTTT; D gene: -; clone size: -; J gene: TRBJ1-4; V gene: TRBV5-5
CDR3 protein: CASRAAGNEKLFF; CDR3 DNA: TGTGCCAGCCGTGCGGCGGGGAATGAAAAACTGTTTTTT; D gene: -; clone size: -; J gene: TRBJ1-4; V gene: TRBV2
CDR3 protein: CASSLAQDETQYF; CDR3 DNA: TGCGCCAGCAGCTTGGCCCAGGATGAAACGCAGTATTTT; D gene: -; clone size: -; J gene: TRBJ2-3; V gene: TRBV5-1
CDR3 protein: CSAGEIDRGYGYTF; CDR3 DNA: TGCAGCGCCGGAGAAATTGACAGGGGCTATGGCTACACCTTC; D gene: TRBD1; clone size: -; J gene: TRBJ1-2; V gene: TRBV29-1
CDR3 protein: CASSQKVASTNEKLFF; CDR3 DNA: TGTGCCAGCAGTCAAAAGGTAGCATCAACTAATGAAAAACTGTTTTTT; D gene: -; clone size: once; J gene: TRBJ1-4; V gene: TRBV27
CDR3 protein: CASSLAGRELAGGDTQYF; CDR3 DNA: TGCGCCAGCAGCTTGGCCGGAAGAGAACTAGCGGGGGGCGATACGCAGTATTTT; D gene: TRBD2; clone size: -; J gene: TRBJ2-3; V gene: TRBV5-1
CDR3 protein: CASSGGGAGGANVLTF; CDR3 DNA: TGTGCCAGCAGTGGAGGCGGGGCGGGTGGGGCCAACGTCCTGACTTTC; D gene: -; clone size: -; J gene: TRBJ2-6; V gene: TRBV2
CDR3 protein: CASSATPAGAANYGYTF; CDR3 DNA: TGTGCCAGCAGTGCTACACCGGCAGGGGCCGCCAACTATGGCTACACCTTC; D gene: -; clone size: -; J gene: TRBJ1-2; V gene: TRBV25-1
CDR3 protein: CASSLDGQGGQPQHF; CDR3 DNA: TGTGCCAGCAGCTTAGACGGGCAGGGGGGTCAGCCCCAGCATTTT; D gene: TRBD1; clone size: few; J gene: TRBJ1-5; V gene: TRBV7-9
CDR3 protein: CASSQDRSTAGLGANVLTF; CDR3 DNA: TGTGCCAGCAGCCAAGATCGGTCTACGGCAGGGCTAGGGGCCAACGTCCTGACTTTC; D gene: -; clone size: few; J gene: TRBJ2-6; V gene: TRBV4-2
CDR3 protein: CASSFYRGGGGSYNEQFF; CDR3 DNA: TGTGCCAGCAGCTTCTACCGCGGGGGGGGTGGCTCCTACAATGAGCAGTTCTTC; D gene: TRBD2; clone size: once; J gene: TRBJ2-1; V gene: TRBV7-2
CDR3 protein: CASSREGRGTEAFF; CDR3 DNA: TGCGCCAGCAGCCGCGAAGGACGAGGGACTGAAGCTTTCTTT; D gene: -; clone size: -; J gene: TRBJ1-1; V gene: TRBV5-1
CDR3 protein: CASSWGQNTEAFF; CDR3 DNA: TGCGCCAGCAGCTGGGGGCAGAACACTGAAGCTTTCTTT; D gene: -; clone size: few; J gene: TRBJ1-1; V gene: TRBV5-1
CDR3 protein: CASSSTNEGNTIYF; CDR3 DNA: TGCGCCAGCAGCTCTACTAATGAGGGAAACACCATATATTTT; D gene: -; clone size: -; J gene: TRBJ1-3; V gene: TRBV5-1
CDR3 protein: CATSKGVIGEAFF; CDR3 DNA: TGTGCCACCAGCAAAGGGGTTATTGGTGAAGCTTTCTTT; D gene: -; clone size: -; J gene: TRBJ1-1; V gene: TRBV15
CDR3 protein: CASSEDRTNEKLFF; CDR3 DNA: TGTGCCAGCAGTGAAGATCGAACTAATGAAAAACTGTTTTTT; D gene: -; clone size: -; J gene: TRBJ1-4; V gene: TRBV6-1
CDR3 protein: CASSQDDGEEETQYF; CDR3 DNA: TGTGCCAGCAGCCAAGATGACGGGGAGGAAGAGACCCAGTACTTC; D gene: -; clone size: -; J gene: TRBJ2-5; V gene: TRBV4-2
CDR3 protein: CASSLKSASADTQYF; CDR3 DNA: TGTGCCAGCAGCTTGAAGTCCGCGTCGGCAGATACGCAGTATTTT; D gene: -; clone size: -; J gene: TRBJ2-3; V gene: TRBV5-4
CDR3 protein: CASSLGPRAYTEAFF; CDR3 DNA: TGTGCCAGCAGCTTAGGTCCCAGGGCCTACACTGAAGCTTTCTTT; D gene: -; clone size: -; J gene: TRBJ1-1; V gene: TRBV7-9